These 30 T cell receptor beta chains were all obtained from the same sample, sequenced in a study of blood T cell repertoires in COVID-19. Libraries were prepared by immunoSEQ multiplex PCR; TCRdb keeps only in-frame clonotypes and omits some of them. The top ten clones hold 8% to 9.5% of a sample with roughly 250,000 clones, approximately 80% of them seen once. Specimen: peripheral blood. These receptors were taken from a human donor in a cohort sampled during active COVID-19.

This chain links TRBV28 with TRBJ2-3; tentatively, D is TRBD2 (7 bases). The germline V and J ends were trimmed by 7 bases and 1 base, with 15 bases remaining between them. The CDR3 is made up of 15 amino acids. The V gene's germline CDR1 is MDHEN and CDR2 SYDVKM. The CDR3 loop reads CASTKGGVRTDTQYF. The CDR3, as DNA: TGTGCCAGCACCAAGGGGGGGGTCCGCACAGATACGCAGTATTTT.

The chain is built from TRBV25-1 and TRBJ2-1; 7 bases are a match to TRBD2. J lost 2 bases, V lost 2 bases, and 6 bases had no gene match. The CDR3 consists of 16 residues. The V gene's germline CDR1 is MGHDK and CDR2 SYGVNS. This chain's CDR3 is CASSEGRAGPYNEQFF. CDR3 in DNA: TGTGCCAGCAGTGAAGGTCGAGCGGGGCCCTACAATGAGCAGTTCTTC.

This clone was recorded a few times. This rearrangement joins TRBV19 to TRBJ2-1; D may be TRBD1 (6 bases). This CDR3 has 15 amino acids. V was pared by 10 bases and J by 3 bases, with 19 bases between. The V gene's germline CDR1 is LNHDA and CDR2 SQIVND (reference sequence). The CDR3 DNA sequence: TGTGCCACACACTACAGGGTTTGGCTCTACAATGAGCAGTTCTTC. It codes for CATHYRVWLYNEQFF. Full variable domain (remainder filled in from reference TRBV19 and TRBJ2-1): DGGITQSPKYLFRKEGQNVTLSCEQNLNHDAMYWYRQDPGQGLRLIYYSQIVNDFQKGDIAEGYSVSREKKESFPLTVTSAQKNPTAFYLCATHYRVWLYNEQFFGPGTRLTVL.

The V and J genes are TRBV11-2 and TRBJ2-3; 7 bases line up with TRBD1. Trimming took 2 bases from V and 1 from J; bases not matched to a gene: 3. The germline V gene encodes CDR1 SGHAT and CDR2 FQNNGV. The CDR3 length is 15 residues. The CDR3 DNA sequence: TGTGCCAGCAGCTTACAGGGACAGCGCACAGATACGCAGTATTTT. This gives the protein CASSLQGQRTDTQYF.

This sequence joins TRBV6-5 and TRBJ2-7; 9 bases match TRBD1. From germline, CDR1 is MNHEY and CDR2 SVGAGI. This CDR3 spans 15 amino acids. Trimming took 6 bases from V and 5 from J; bases not matched to a gene: 11. The CDR3 protein is CASSTTGTGRNEQYF. CDR3 DNA: TGTGCCAGCAGCACAACCGGGACAGGGCGGAACGAGCAGTACTTC.

This clone appeared a few times. The rearrangement links TRBV7-6 to TRBJ1-1; possibly TRBD1 for D (6 bases). This CDR3 has 16 amino acids. V was trimmed by 5 bases and J by 4 bases, leaving 20 bases between them. Looked up from germline, CDR1 is SGHVS and CDR2 is FNYEAQ. The CDR3 here is CASSPSDSLWGTEAFF. CDR3 coding DNA: TGTGCCAGCAGCCCGTCGGACAGCCTATGGGGCACTGAAGCTTTCTTT.

V is TRBV27 and J is TRBJ2-2; D gene unclear. CDR1 is MNHEY and CDR2 is SMNVEV in the germline V gene (reference sequence). V was shortened by 2 bases and J by 0 bases, with 7 bases between the two germline ends. This CDR3 comprises 15 residues. CDR3 region: CASSLINSNTGELFF. The CDR3 DNA reads as TGTGCCAGCAGTTTAATCAATTCGAACACCGGGGAGCTGTTTTTT.

This chain links TRBV11-2 with TRBJ2-7; D may be TRBD2 (6 bases). Germline CDR1 reads SGHAT; CDR2 reads FQNNGV. CDR3 length: 14 amino acids. Trimming pared 1 base from V and 1 base from J, leaving 8 bases between. The CDR3 reads CASSLVAGSYEQYF. CDR3 coding DNA: TGTGCCAGCAGCTTAGTTGCGGGGTCCTACGAGCAGTACTTC.

J is TRBJ2-7 and V is TRBV5-5; a possible D gene is TRBD2 (6 bases). The length of the CDR3 is 14 residues. Between the trimmed V and J ends, which lost 4 bases and 3 bases, there was a span of 14 bases. CDR1 and CDR2 from the germline V gene are SGHKS and YYEKEE (reference sequence). The CDR3 is CASSPRDSYYEQYF. CDR3 nucleotides: TGTGCCAGCAGCCCGCGGGACTCTTACTACGAGCAGTACTTC.

The chain joins TRBV3-1 (or the pseudogene TRBV3-2) to TRBJ2-5; perhaps TRBD1 as D (5 bases). The V end was cut by 1 base, the J end by 2 bases, with 8 bases between. The CDR3 covers 14 residues. CDR1 LGHDT and CDR2 YNNKEL come from the germline V gene (reference sequence). Written as DNA, the CDR3 is TGTGCCAGCAGCCAAGTCCAGGGACAAGAGACCCAGTACTTC. Translating gives CASSQVQGQETQYF.

The rearrangement links TRBV7-2 to TRBJ2-6; 10 nucleotides align to TRBD1. Looked up from germline, CDR1 is SGHTA and CDR2 is FQGNSA. This CDR3 has 18 amino acids. The ends lost 5 bases at V and 0 bases at J; junction bases unmatched: 7. CDR3 nucleotides: TGTGCCAGCAGCACCCGGACAGGGGGAAACTCTGGGGCCAACGTCCTGACTTTC. It encodes CASSTRTGGNSGANVLTF.

The rearrangement links TRBV24-1 to TRBJ2-3, with a weak D call TRBD2 (6 bases). V lost 4 bases and J 0 bases, leaving 13 bases between the germline ends. From germline, CDR1 is KGHDR and CDR2 SFDVKD. The CDR3 is 16 amino acids. The CDR3 DNA is TGTGCCACCAGTGACCCCTTAGCGGAAAGCACAGATACGCAGTATTTT. It yields the protein CATSDPLAESTDTQYF.

V is TRBV24-1 and J is TRBJ1-5; TRBD1 aligns across 7 bases. J lost 2 bases, V lost 4 bases, and 4 bases had no gene match. CDR3 length equals 15 residues. The V gene's germline CDR1 is KGHDR and CDR2 SFDVKD. Written as DNA, the CDR3 is TGTGCCACCAGTGAGACAGGGACAGGCAATCAGCCCCAGCATTTT. Its translation: CATSETGTGNQPQHF.

The chain combines TRBV20-1 with TRBJ1-2; no firm D call. Germline V lookup: CDR1 DFQATT, CDR2 SNEGSKA (reference sequence). The ends were cut back, 3 bases at V and 5 bases at J, with 13 bases in the middle. This CDR3 region has 13 residues. CDR3 sequence: CSASVRSHYGYTF. CDR3 sequence (DNA): TGCAGTGCTAGTGTGCGTAGCCATTATGGCTACACCTTC.

The rearrangement joins TRBV5-1 to TRBJ2-4, with D perhaps matching TRBD2 (8 bases). This CDR3 spans 15 amino acids. Between the trimmed V and J ends, which lost 1 base and 8 bases, there was a span of 16 bases. CDR1 is SGHRS, CDR2 YFSETQ, per germline. The CDR3 is CASSLRGTAGDIQYF. DNA of the CDR3: TGCGCCAGCAGCTTGCGGGGGACAGCGGGGGACATTCAGTACTTC.

In its sample, this clone was seen a few times. This chain connects TRBV19 to TRBJ1-5, with TRBD1 matching 8 bases. The CDR3 covers 14 residues. In germline, CDR1 is LNHDA, CDR2 SQIVND (reference sequence). V was pared by 6 bases and J by 4 bases, with 5 bases of the junction left unmatched. The CDR3 reads CASSPGQENQPQHF. CDR3 DNA sequence: TGTGCCAGTAGCCCGGGACAGGAAAATCAGCCCCAGCATTTT.

The rearrangement joins TRBV7-6 to TRBJ1-1; 7 nucleotides agree with TRBD1. The CDR3 loop spans 14 amino acids. CDR1 is SGHVS and CDR2 is FNYEAQ in the germline V gene. V lost 3 bases and J lost 4; bases outside the gene matches: 5. The CDR3 sequence is CASSLVRGVTEAFF. CDR3 DNA sequence: TGTGCCAGCAGCTTGGTCAGGGGGGTCACTGAAGCTTTCTTT.

This CDR3 is CASSPQGADTEAFF. The CDR3 DNA follows: TGTGCCAGCTCACCCCAGGGGGCGGACACTGAAGCTTTCTTT. The chain employs TRBV18 and TRBJ1-1, with TRBD1 identical over 8 bases. In germline, CDR1 is KGHSH, CDR2 LQKENI. The ends lost 3 bases at V and 3 bases at J; junction bases unmatched: 3. The CDR3 length is 14 residues.

This chain links TRBV27 with TRBJ2-1, with D perhaps matching TRBD1 (6 bases). The germline CDR1 and CDR2 sequences are MNHEY and SMNVEV (reference sequence). Deletions cut 6 bases from V and 5 bases from J, with 26 bases between. The CDR3 runs 18 residues. CDR3 in amino acids: CASRGTPLGAPNNNEQFF. In nucleotides, the CDR3 is TGTGCCAGCAGGGGGACACCCCTCGGGGCCCCCAACAACAATGAGCAGTTCTTC.

The genes are TRBV11-2 and TRBJ1-1, with D unresolved. Trimming took 5 bases from V and 11 from J, leaving 15 bases between them. From germline, CDR1 is SGHAT and CDR2 FQNNGV. This CDR3 is 12 amino acids long. The CDR3, as DNA: TGTGCCAGCAGCCCCAGCCTAGTTAAGGCTTTCTTT. It is translated as CASSPSLVKAFF.

The gene calls are TRBV27 and TRBJ1-3; TRBD1 might be the D (6 bases). This CDR3 is built from 17 residues. V was pared by 10 bases and J by 0 bases, with 22 bases between. The germline V gene encodes CDR1 MNHEY and CDR2 SMNVEV (reference sequence). The CDR3 reads CATNDPGQTFSGNTIYF. Written as DNA, the CDR3 is TGTGCCACCAATGATCCGGGACAAACCTTCTCTGGAAACACCATATATTTT.

This clone was recorded once. The chain couples TRBV4-1 to TRBJ2-7; D is possibly TRBD2 (6 bases). This CDR3 comprises 14 residues. V was cut by 4 bases and J by 4 bases, with 14 bases left in between. CDR1 MGHRA and CDR2 YSYEKL come from the germline V gene. In DNA form, the CDR3 reads TGCGCCAGCAGCCCCGGAGGGAATGGTTACGAGCAGTACTTC. Residues: CASSPGGNGYEQYF.

The chain is built from TRBV5-6 and TRBJ1-2, with a tentative D call TRBD1 (6 bases). V lost 0 bases and J lost 2, with 17 bases in between. CDR1 and CDR2 (germline): SGHDT, YYEEEE. The CDR3 contains 17 residues. As DNA, the CDR3 is TGTGCCAGCAGCTTGGATGGGGGCTTCACTCCGAACTATGGCTACACCTTC. Translated: CASSLDGGFTPNYGYTF. Full variable domain (remainder filled in from reference TRBV5-6 and TRBJ1-2): DAGVTQSPTHLIKTRGQQVTLRCSPKSGHDTVSWYQQALGQGPQFIFQYYEEEERQRGNFPDRFSGHQFPNYSSELNVNALLLGDSALYLCASSLDGGFTPNYGYTFGSGTRLTVV.

This chain links TRBV27 with TRBJ2-7; TRBD2 matches 9 bases. Unmatched junction bases numbered 6, after V lost 5 bases and J lost 1 base. The CDR3 extends over 15 amino acids. CDR1 MNHEY and CDR2 SMNVEV come from the germline V gene (reference sequence). The CDR3 DNA follows: TGTGCCAGCAGTCCCCGGGGACTAGCTTCCTACGAGCAGTACTTC. This translates into CASSPRGLASYEQYF.

V and J are TRBV6-6 and TRBJ2-7; 11 bases line up with TRBD1. The ends lost 9 bases at V and 4 bases at J; junction bases unmatched: 11. The CDR3 spans 15 residues. Germline values: CDR1 MNHNY, CDR2 SVGAGI (reference sequence). The CDR3 here is CASRGPGTGGYEQYF. In nucleotides, the CDR3 is TGTGCCAGTAGAGGCCCCGGGACAGGGGGATACGAGCAGTACTTC.

This clone was observed a handful of times. The V call is TRBV27, the J call TRBJ2-2; TRBD1 is a possible D gene (5 bases). CDR1 is MNHEY, CDR2 SMNVEV, per germline (reference sequence). CDR3 length equals 18 residues. The V end lost 4 bases, the J end lost 0 bases, and 18 bases lay between the germline ends. The CDR3 region is CASSSMTDKIANTGELFF. The CDR3 bases are TGTGCCAGCAGTTCCATGACAGACAAGATCGCGAACACCGGGGAGCTGTTTTTT.

This clone was counted at least ten times. The gene calls are TRBV15 and TRBJ1-2, with 11 nucleotides matching TRBD1. Trimming removed 3 bases from V and 1 base from J; junction bases left unmatched: 1. This CDR3 has 15 residues. Germline V gives CDR1 LNHNV, CDR2 YYDKDF (reference sequence). This CDR3 reads CATSSGTGGNYGYTF. The CDR3 DNA follows: TGTGCCACCAGCAGTGGGACAGGGGGTAACTATGGCTACACCTTC.

V and J are TRBV12-3 or TRBV12-4 and TRBJ2-5; D might be TRBD2 (5 bases). The CDR3 spans 13 residues. V lost 3 bases, J lost 2 bases, and 7 bases lay in between. The CDR3 loop reads CASSFTGQETQYF. The CDR3 DNA follows: TGTGCCAGCAGTTTTACGGGACAAGAGACCCAGTACTTC.

V gene TRBV5-4 combines with J gene TRBJ2-5; tentative D call: TRBD1 (6 bases). The CDR3 is 15 residues long. V dropped 1 base and J dropped 3 bases, with 13 bases sitting between them. Germline V lookup: CDR1 SGHNT, CDR2 YYREEE (reference sequence). CDR3 region: CASSLWGRQKETQYF. In nucleotides, the CDR3 is TGTGCCAGCAGCTTGTGGGGGCGACAAAAAGAGACCCAGTACTTC.

CDR3 DNA: TGCGCCAGCAGCTTGGCTGGGGGGGTGGAGACCCAGTACTTC. This encodes CASSLAGGVETQYF. The V and J genes are TRBV5-1 and TRBJ2-5; 7 bases fit TRBD2. The CDR3 sequence is 14 residues long. The V gene end was trimmed by 0 bases and the J gene end by 5 bases; junction bases not matched to a gene: 4. Germline values: CDR1 SGHRS, CDR2 YFSETQ.